The T cell receptor beta chain under discussion was sequenced for a study of PD-L1 blockade in urothelial cancer. The V and J ends lost 0 bases and 2 bases respectively, with 14 bases between them. Germline V lookup: CDR1 KGHSH, CDR2 LQKENI. This CDR3 spans 16 amino acids. Time point reported: pretreatment peripheral blood. Some clones are missing from TCRdb's copy, which holds only in-frame ones; the method was immunoSEQ multiplex PCR. The table shows 45,000 to 55,000 clones, with around 74% occurring only once. The specimen comprised PBMCs, sampled around atezolizumab (anti-PD-L1) treatment. The clonotype comes from a man between 70 and 80 years old with urothelial cancer. The genes are TRBV18 and TRBJ2-7, with a weak D call TRBD2 (7 bases). CDR3 sequence (DNA): TGTGCCAGCTCACCACCGTTAAGGGGGGGACCCTACGAGCAGTACTTC. Amino acid sequence: CASSPPLRGGPYEQYF.